Shown below are 5 T cell receptor beta chains from a single sample sequenced in a study of blood T cell repertoires in COVID-19. Measured with immunoSEQ multiplex PCR; TCRdb has only the in-frame clones, and not every one. The table includes 100,000 to 150,000 clones, roughly four fifths detected once. Input material: peripheral blood. Every receptor here comes from a man between 60 and 70 years old with acute or convalescent COVID-19.

This clone was seen only once. This chain connects TRBV9 to TRBJ2-2, with D possibly being TRBD2 (6 bases). Germline V CDR1 and CDR2: SGDLS, YYNGEE. This CDR3 comprises 14 residues. Trimming cost V 3 bases and J 6 bases, with 12 bases left between them. CDR3 sequence reads: CASSDRLGAGELFF. The CDR3 coding sequence is TGTGCCAGCAGCGACCGACTAGGGGCCGGGGAGCTGTTTTTT.

V and J are TRBV2 and TRBJ1-2; D might be TRBD1 (6 bases). The germline V gene encodes CDR1 SNHLY and CDR2 FYNNEI. This CDR3 is 14 amino acids long. Trimming stripped 6 bases from V and 2 bases from J, with 13 bases between. CDR3 sequence (DNA): TGTGCCAGCAGAGAAACTCAGGGGAACTATGGCTACACCTTC. Protein product: CASRETQGNYGYTF. Complete variable domain (other parts from reference TRBV2 and TRBJ1-2): EPEVTQTPSHQVTQMGQEVILRCVPISNHLYFYWYRQILGQKVEFLVSFYNNEISEKSEIFDDQFSVERPDGSNFTLKIRSTKLEDSAMYFCASRETQGNYGYTFGSGTRLTVV.

A single count supports this clone. This chain connects TRBV6-1 to TRBJ1-1, with unresolved D. Germline loops: CDR1 MNHNS, CDR2 SASEGT. Deletions cut 1 base from V and 8 bases from J, with 20 bases between. The CDR3 runs to 16 residues. The CDR3 protein is CASSEEAFSRSAEAFF. Here the CDR3 DNA reads TGTGCCAGCAGTGAAGAAGCTTTCTCTAGGTCCGCCGAAGCTTTCTTT.

V and J are TRBV25-1 and TRBJ1-2, with 7 bases identical to TRBD1. Germline V gene data show CDR1 as MGHDK and CDR2 as SYGVNS. The CDR3 consists of 13 residues. The junction had 5 bases not matched to a gene; V was cut back by 6 bases and J by 4 bases. CDR3 in amino acids: CASSDGQAYGYTF. Here the CDR3 DNA reads TGTGCCAGCAGCGATGGACAGGCCTATGGCTACACCTTC.

This sequence joins TRBV5-1 and TRBJ1-5; the D gene is possibly TRBD1 (5 bases). Trimming took off 5 bases at V and 1 base at J, with 13 bases between the two ends. This CDR3 spans 15 amino acids. CDR1 SGHRS and CDR2 YFSETQ come from the germline V gene. CDR3 residues: CASRPGGLSNQPQHF. The CDR3 region has the DNA TGCGCCAGCAGGCCCGGGGGATTAAGCAATCAGCCCCAGCATTTT.